These 20 T cell receptor beta chains share one sample of origin, sequenced in a study of blood T cell repertoires in COVID-19. Clones were read by immunoSEQ multiplex PCR, and TCRdb kept only the in-frame ones, dropping some. The sample shows 250,000 to 350,000 clones, about 88% of them seen only once. Sequenced: peripheral blood. These receptors all stem from a woman between 55 and 75 years old with acute or convalescent COVID-19.

Points on this clone: Different DNA sequences within this sample yield the same CDR3. V is TRBV27 and J is TRBJ2-6, with D unresolved. Trimming shortened V by 3 bases and J by 4 bases, and 7 bases separated the two germline ends. Germline CDR1 MNHEY, CDR2 SMNVEV (reference sequence). The CDR3 sequence is 14 residues long. CDR3: CASSFSSGANVLTF. In DNA form, the CDR3 reads TGTGCCAGCAGTTTTTCCTCGGGGGCCAACGTCCTGACTTTC.

The chain uses TRBV7-2 and TRBJ2-1; possibly TRBD1 for D (6 bases). CDR3 length: 16 residues. The ends were cut back, 3 bases at V and 1 base at J, with 13 bases in the middle. Germline CDR1 and CDR2: SGHTA and FQGNSA. Here the CDR3 reads CASSFGTRPSYNEQFF. The CDR3 coding sequence is TGTGCCAGCAGCTTCGGGACACGACCTTCCTACAATGAGCAGTTCTTC.

This sequence joins TRBV28 and TRBJ1-3, with TRBD1 matching 7 bases. The V gene end was trimmed by 5 bases and the J gene end by 3 bases; junction bases not matched to a gene: 10. The germline CDR1 and CDR2 sequences are MDHEN and SYDVKM. The CDR3 has 16 amino acids. The CDR3 protein is CASSLGRGHVGNTIYF. The CDR3 coding sequence is TGTGCCAGCAGTCTAGGTAGGGGGCATGTTGGAAACACCATATATTTT.

The sample holds one count of this clone. J is TRBJ1-2 and V is TRBV5-4, with D unresolved. Germline V gives CDR1 SGHNT, CDR2 YYREEE (reference sequence). V gave up 0 bases and J gave up 4 bases, with 7 bases separating them. CDR3 length equals 13 residues. DNA for the CDR3: TGTGCCAGCAGCTTGGTCGGGGTCTATGGCTACACCTTC. Its protein is CASSLVGVYGYTF.

The chain is built from TRBV9 and TRBJ2-3; TRBD1 might be the D (5 bases). The CDR3 spans 12 residues. Germline assignment: CDR1 SGDLS and CDR2 YYNGEE. The ends were cut back, 1 base at V and 6 bases at J, with 6 bases in the middle. CDR3 protein: CASSVQGDTQYF. The DNA of the CDR3 is TGTGCCAGCAGCGTACAGGGTGATACGCAGTATTTT.

The chain is built from TRBV5-5 and TRBJ1-5; 9 positions match TRBD1. This CDR3 contains 17 residues. V gave up 1 base and J gave up 6 bases; unmatched junction bases: 11. Germline V CDR1 and CDR2: SGHKS, YYEKEE (reference sequence). In DNA, the CDR3 is TGTGCCAGCAGCTTGAACCCCGGACAGGGGCACGGTCAGCCCCAGCATTTT. Protein product: CASSLNPGQGHGQPQHF. Combining the CDR3 with reference TRBV5-5 and TRBJ1-5 gives the whole variable domain DAGVTQSPTHLIKTRGQQVTLRCSPISGHKSVSWYQQVLGQGPQFIFQYYEKEERGRGNFPDRFSARQFPNYSSELNVNALLLGDSALYLCASSLNPGQGHGQPQHFGDGTRLSIL.

The chain carries TRBV7-9 and TRBJ2-7, with D possibly being TRBD1 (6 bases). The germline V gene encodes CDR1 SEHNR and CDR2 FQNEAQ (reference sequence). This CDR3 has 13 residues. V lost 3 bases and J lost 6, with 12 bases in between. CDR3 sequence reads: CASSFPEGGEQYF. The CDR3 bases are TGTGCCAGCAGCTTCCCCGAAGGGGGCGAGCAGTACTTC.

The gene calls are TRBV5-1 and TRBJ2-1, with no clear D. Trimming removed 4 bases from V and 5 bases from J, with 10 bases in between. There are 13 residues in the CDR3. Germline assignment: CDR1 SGHRS and CDR2 YFSETQ. The DNA of the CDR3 is TGCGCCAGCAGCCAAAACATTGACAATGAGCAGTTCTTC. This translates into CASSQNIDNEQFF.

V is TRBV6-5 and J is TRBJ1-2, with TRBD1 as a possible D gene (5 bases). The CDR3 has 14 amino acids. V lost 7 bases and J lost 5, with 17 bases in between. Per the germline V gene, CDR1 is MNHEY and CDR2 is SVGAGI. CDR3 in DNA: TGTGCCAGCACCCTCGCGGGGGGTTCGTATGGCTACACCTTC. Translating it yields CASTLAGGSYGYTF.

The chain links TRBV9 to TRBJ1-1, with D possibly being TRBD1 (5 bases). The CDR3 contains 15 residues. Germline V gene data show CDR1 as SGDLS and CDR2 as YYNGEE. V dropped 4 bases and J dropped 1 base, with 14 bases sitting between them. CDR3 region: CASSPGHPGNTEAFF. CDR3 sequence (DNA): TGTGCCAGCAGCCCCGGACATCCGGGGAACACTGAAGCTTTCTTT. Together with reference TRBV9 and TRBJ1-1, the CDR3 gives the full variable domain: DSGVTQTPKHLITATGQRVTLRCSPRSGDLSVYWYQQSLDQGLQFLIQYYNGEERAKGNILERFSAQQFPDLHSELNLSSLELGDSALYFCASSPGHPGNTEAFFGQGTRLTVV.

The J gene is TRBJ2-3, the V gene TRBV18, with D perhaps TRBD1 (6 bases). CDR3 size: 17 residues. Germline CDR1 reads KGHSH; CDR2 reads LQKENI. Trimming stripped 5 bases from V and 0 bases from J, with 18 bases between. CDR3 in DNA: TGTGCCAGCTCAGCAAAACAGGGAATCTCTAGCACAGATACGCAGTATTTT. Protein product: CASSAKQGISSTDTQYF. The variable domain in full, with the rest retrieved from reference TRBV18 and TRBJ2-3, is NAGVMQNPRHLVRRRGQEARLRCSPMKGHSHVYWYRQLPEEGLKFMVYLQKENIIDESGMPKERFSAEFPKEGPSILRIQQVVRGDSAAYFCASSAKQGISSTDTQYFGPGTRLTVL.

This clone was seen a single time. The chain links TRBV19 to TRBJ2-7; 9 bases agree with TRBD1. V lost 3 bases and J lost 4; bases outside the gene matches: 7. The germline V gene has CDR1 LNHDA and CDR2 SQIVND (reference sequence). This CDR3 has 15 residues. The CDR3 nucleotides read TGTGCCAGTAGTATCGGACAGGGGAAAGGTTACGAGCAGTACTTC. Translating gives CASSIGQGKGYEQYF.

J is TRBJ2-3 and V is TRBV28; the D is unclear. Trimming cost V 3 bases and J 1 base, with 5 bases left between them. The CDR3 covers 13 residues. Germline V gene sequence: CDR1 MDHEN, CDR2 SYDVKM. The CDR3 sequence is CASSFQGTDTQYF. The CDR3, as DNA: TGTGCCAGCAGTTTCCAGGGCACAGATACGCAGTATTTT.

V gene TRBV6-2 or TRBV6-3 combines with J gene TRBJ2-3; D unclear. Germline V CDR1 and CDR2: MNHEY, SVGEGT. This CDR3 contains 15 residues. Trimming took 1 base from V and 2 from J, leaving 10 bases between them. The CDR3 spells CASSYLARFTDTQYF. CDR3 sequence (DNA): TGTGCCAGCAGTTACTTGGCGAGGTTCACAGATACGCAGTATTTT.

This chain joins TRBV24-1 and TRBJ1-2; TRBD1 matches at 9 bases. The CDR3 is 14 amino acids. Germline-derived CDR1 and CDR2 are KGHDR and SFDVKD. The junction had 4 bases not matched to a gene; V was cut back by 1 base and J by 8 bases. This CDR3 is CATSDFRTGEGYTF. The CDR3 DNA reads TGTGCCACCAGTGATTTCCGGACAGGGGAAGGCTACACCTTC.

The rearrangement links TRBV6-2 or TRBV6-3 to TRBJ2-3; D remains unclear. V dropped 0 bases and J dropped 0 bases, with 7 bases sitting between them. Germline V gene sequence: CDR1 MNHEY, CDR2 SVGEGT. CDR3 length equals 15 residues. Here the CDR3 reads CASSYSTDSTDTQYF. The CDR3, as DNA: TGTGCCAGCAGTTACTCAACAGACAGCACAGATACGCAGTATTTT.

Regarding this clone: One end of the junction fails to match germline, which may point to a read error. This chain uses TRBV2 with TRBJ1-2; weak D call: TRBD1 (5 bases). Per the germline V gene, CDR1 is SNHLY and CDR2 is FYNNEI. This CDR3 contains 11 residues. The CDR3 sequence: CASSLTGPMSF. Written as DNA, the CDR3 is TGTGCCAGCAGTTTAACAGGCCCCATGTCCTTC.

V usage is TRBV7-8 and J usage is TRBJ2-7; TRBD2 aligns across 7 bases. The junction had 6 bases not matched to a gene; V was cut back by 5 bases and J by 2 bases. The CDR3 totals 14 residues. Germline V lookup: CDR1 SGHVS, CDR2 FQNEAQ. The CDR3 DNA sequence: TGTGCCAGCAGCGCGTCTAGCGGAGCCTACGAGCAGTACTTC. It yields the protein CASSASSGAYEQYF.

V is TRBV5-1 and J is TRBJ2-3, with TRBD2 matching over 13 bases. CDR1 is SGHRS, CDR2 YFSETQ, per germline. The CDR3 consists of 15 residues. The V segment lost 3 bases and the J segment 8 bases; nucleotides outside the gene matches: 6. The CDR3 here is CASSSGLAGEGTQYF. The CDR3 region has the DNA TGCGCCAGCAGCTCCGGACTAGCGGGAGAAGGTACGCAGTATTTT.

V and J are TRBV12-5 and TRBJ1-1, with D possibly matching TRBD1 (6 bases). The germline V gene has CDR1 LGHNT and CDR2 FRNRAP. The CDR3 loop spans 16 amino acids. With 2 bases removed from V and 4 bases from J, the gap between germline ends came to 17 bases. The CDR3 DNA follows: TGTGCTAGTGGTTTGTATGGGGGCGCCAGGGCCACTGAAGCTTTCTTT. This translates into CASGLYGGARATEAFF.